The 27 T cell receptor beta chains given below trace back to one sample, sequenced in a study of Graves' ophthalmopathy and Graves' hyperthyroidism. The study amplified TCR beta CDR3 regions using RNA transcripts. The first-round RT-PCR employed HTBI primers together with the Qiagen OneStep RT-PCR kit. A multiplex PCR was then performed as the second round. MiXCR, run by TCRdb on the multiplex PCR reads, gives a single entry per CDR3 protein. The sample lists under 400,000 distinct CDR3 sequences; roughly a sixth were seen once. The sequenced sample was peripheral blood. Receptors originate from an adult man with Graves' ophthalmopathy.

This clonotype was detected many times. The chain joins TRBV20-1 to TRBJ2-7; no clear D. The CDR3 consists of 13 residues. V lost 3 bases, J lost 4 bases, and 13 bases lay in between. Germline loops: CDR1 DFQATT, CDR2 SNEGSKA (reference sequence). CDR3 loop: CSASHQVQYEQYF. The CDR3 DNA reads as TGCAGTGCTAGCCACCAGGTTCAGTACGAGCAGTACTTC.

Note on this clonotype: This may stem from a read error, because a much larger clone lies one nucleotide away. V gene TRBV5-1 combines with J gene TRBJ2-2, with D unresolved. Germline lookup yields CDR1 SGHRS and CDR2 YFSETQ. The CDR3 has 15 amino acids. Trimming cost V 2 bases and J 3 bases, with 11 bases left between them. The CDR3 is CASSFPTIDTGELFF. As DNA, the CDR3 is TGCGCCAGCAGCTTCCCGACCATCGACACCGGGGAGCTGTTTTTT.

The sample holds many counts of this clonotype. The chain carries TRBV24-1 and TRBJ2-5; possible D gene TRBD2, 6 bases. This CDR3 has 15 residues. Germline V CDR1 and CDR2: KGHDR, SFDVKD. V lost 4 bases and J 1 base, leaving 12 bases between the germline ends. Written as DNA, the CDR3 is TGTGCCACCAGTGACCCGAGGACTACCCAAGAGACCCAGTACTTC. This codes for CATSDPRTTQETQYF.

This clonotype was recorded at least ten times. V usage is TRBV19 and J usage is TRBJ1-5; 7 bases align to TRBD1. This CDR3 region has 16 residues. Germline assignment: CDR1 LNHDA and CDR2 SQIVND (reference sequence). Trimming cost V 5 bases and J 7 bases; bases outside gene matches: 14. Here the CDR3 DNA reads TGTGCCAGTAGTCCGCAGCTCAAGACAGGGTGGCAGCCCCAGCATTTT. Its translation is CASSPQLKTGWQPQHF.

This clonotype has ten or more counts. The chain uses TRBV7-2 and TRBJ1-1; no clear D gene. Germline V CDR1 and CDR2: SGHTA, FQGNSA. The CDR3 is 16 amino acids. V was pared by 2 bases and J by 0 bases, with 13 bases between. CDR3 DNA sequence: TGTGCCAGCAGCTTAAACGGGGTCCCGGTGAACACTGAAGCTTTCTTT. Its translation: CASSLNGVPVNTEAFF.

This clonotype was seen many times. V gene TRBV7-9 combines with J gene TRBJ1-2, with D possibly TRBD1 on 6 matching bases. The CDR3 totals 16 residues. The germline V gene encodes CDR1 SEHNR and CDR2 FQNEAQ (reference sequence). V lost 5 bases, J lost 4 bases, and 20 bases lay in between. The CDR3 reads CASSPEPRTARYGYTF. The CDR3 nucleotides read TGTGCCAGCAGCCCAGAACCTCGGACAGCTCGCTATGGCTACACCTTC.

This clonotype was seen repeatedly, ten times or more. The chain recombines TRBV7-8 with TRBJ1-5; D unclear. Per germline, CDR1 SGHVS and CDR2 FQNEAQ. The V end lost 1 base, the J end lost 0 bases, and 10 bases lay between the germline ends. The CDR3 runs 16 residues. CDR3 in amino acids: CASSLGTVGSNQPQHF. DNA for the CDR3: TGTGCCAGCAGCTTAGGGACTGTGGGTAGCAATCAGCCCCAGCATTTT.

At least ten counts were recorded for this clonotype. The rearrangement uses TRBV3-1 and TRBJ1-1; possible D gene TRBD1, 5 bases. The V end was cut by 4 bases, the J end by 6 bases, with 15 bases between. The V gene's germline CDR1 is LGHDT and CDR2 YNNKEL (reference sequence). The CDR3 sequence is 14 residues long. This CDR3 reads CASSRLTEGPEAFF. The CDR3 nucleotides read TGTGCCAGCAGCCGGTTGACAGAGGGACCTGAAGCTTTCTTT.

This clonotype has ten or more counts. V is TRBV4-2 and J is TRBJ2-7, with a possible D match to TRBD2 (5 bases). This CDR3 region has 15 residues. Germline V gene lookup returns CDR1 LGHNA and CDR2 YNFKEQ. V was pared by 1 base and J by 0 bases, with 10 bases between. The CDR3 is CASSQVERLSYEQYF. The CDR3 region has the DNA TGTGCCAGCAGCCAAGTAGAGCGGCTCTCCTACGAGCAGTACTTC.

Many counts were recorded for this clonotype. The V call is TRBV2, the J call TRBJ2-7; tentatively, D is TRBD2 (6 bases). Trimming cost V 7 bases and J 4 bases, with 20 bases left between them. Germline V CDR1 and CDR2: SNHLY, FYNNEI. The CDR3 runs 15 residues. The CDR3 region has the DNA TGTGCCAGCACCAATGGGCTCCTCCGGGGGTACGAGCAGTACTTC. Protein sequence: CASTNGLLRGYEQYF.

The rearrangement uses TRBV19 and TRBJ2-2; no clear D. This CDR3 spans 14 amino acids. The V gene's germline CDR1 is LNHDA and CDR2 SQIVND (reference sequence). The germline V and J ends were trimmed by 3 bases and 0 bases, with 5 bases remaining between them. The CDR3 DNA reads TGTGCCAGTAGTATTAGAACGAACACCGGGGAGCTGTTTTTT. Amino acid sequence: CASSIRTNTGELFF.

To note about this clonotype: This sequence may be a read error, since a much larger clone differs from it by one base. The chain has TRBV29-1 and TRBJ2-7; D ambiguous. Germline values: CDR1 SQVTM, CDR2 ANQGSEA. This CDR3 region has 13 residues. The CDR3 DNA reads as TGCATCGTTTTTCGGACGGAGTCCTACGAGCAGTACTTC. This translates into CIVFRTESYEQYF.

This clonotype has ten or more counts. V gene TRBV3-1 combines with J gene TRBJ1-1; D unresolved. Trimming took 1 base from V and 4 from J, leaving 10 bases between them. Germline lookup yields CDR1 LGHDT and CDR2 YNNKEL (reference sequence). The CDR3 consists of 14 residues. As DNA, the CDR3 is TGTGCCAGCAGCCAAGGTGATAGTACCACTGAAGCTTTCTTT. It encodes CASSQGDSTTEAFF.

This clonotype appeared many times. The chain employs TRBV29-1 and TRBJ2-7, with 8 bases that match TRBD1. This CDR3 region has 13 residues. Per germline, CDR1 SQVTM and CDR2 ANQGSEA. V trimming: 1 base; J trimming: 2 bases; junction bases outside the gene matches: 1. The CDR3 loop reads CSVEGGQAYEQYF. In DNA form, the CDR3 reads TGCAGCGTTGAAGGGGGACAGGCCTACGAGCAGTACTTC.

This clonotype was picked up many times. The chain is built from TRBV3-1 and TRBJ1-3; possibly TRBD1 for D (5 bases). Trimming shortened V by 3 bases and J by 2 bases, and 8 bases separated the two germline ends. The CDR3 sequence is 14 residues long. Germline CDR1 reads LGHDT; CDR2 reads YNNKEL (reference sequence). CDR3 coding DNA: TGTGCCAGCAGCCATGGGGGGGCTGGAAACACCATATATTTT. Its protein is CASSHGGAGNTIYF.

This clonotype was seen ten or more times. The rearrangement uses TRBV19 and TRBJ2-6; possibly TRBD1 for D (5 bases). The CDR3 has 17 residues. Trimming shortened V by 0 bases and J by 1 base, and 10 bases separated the two germline ends. Germline V gene data show CDR1 as LNHDA and CDR2 as SQIVND (reference sequence). As DNA, the CDR3 is TGTGCCAGTAGTATAGATACAGGAACATCTGGGGCCAACGTCCTGACTTTC. This encodes CASSIDTGTSGANVLTF.

This clonotype was seen ten or more times. This chain joins TRBV19 and TRBJ1-2; D is undetermined. The CDR3 is 16 residues long. V lost 5 bases, J lost 6 bases, and 22 bases lay in between. Germline V lookup: CDR1 LNHDA, CDR2 SQIVND (reference sequence). The CDR3 sequence is CASSSRLEMVRNGYTF. CDR3 nucleotides: TGTGCCAGTAGTTCAAGGTTGGAGATGGTTCGGAATGGCTACACCTTC.

The sample holds many counts of this clonotype. The genes are TRBV7-8 and TRBJ2-7; 11 bases are a match to TRBD1. Germline CDR1 SGHVS, CDR2 FQNEAQ. V dropped 2 bases and J dropped 5; count of bases not matched to a gene: 8. The CDR3 runs 16 residues. CDR3 in DNA: TGTGCCAGCAGCTTAAGGAGGACAGGGGGCTTTCACGAGCAGTACTTC. Residues: CASSLRRTGGFHEQYF. Together with reference TRBV7-8 and TRBJ2-7, the CDR3 gives the full variable domain: GAGVSQSPRYKVAKRGQDVALRCDPISGHVSLFWYQQALGQGPEFLTYFQNEAQLDKSGLPSDRFFAERPEGSVSTLKIQRTQQEDSAVYLCASSLRRTGGFHEQYFGPGTRLTVT.

This clonotype has ten or more counts. The chain links TRBV12-3 or TRBV12-4 to TRBJ1-1; weak D call: TRBD1 (5 bases). Trimming removed 7 bases at V and 6 bases at J, with 12 bases between. The CDR3 has 12 amino acids. The CDR3 protein is CASIWGGAEAFF. The CDR3 nucleotides are TGTGCCAGCATCTGGGGGGGAGCTGAAGCTTTCTTT.

This clonotype was seen repeatedly, ten times or more. The V gene is TRBV5-1, the J gene TRBJ2-7; 12 bases match TRBD2. The length of the CDR3 is 14 residues. Germline values: CDR1 SGHRS, CDR2 YFSETQ. V was clipped by 5 bases and J by 6 bases; unmatched bases: 6. CDR3 region: CASRKTSGSGEQYF. CDR3 nucleotides: TGCGCCAGCAGGAAGACTAGCGGGAGCGGCGAGCAGTACTTC. Together with reference TRBV5-1 and TRBJ2-7, the CDR3 gives the full variable domain: KAGVTQTPRYLIKTRGQQVTLSCSPISGHRSVSWYQQTPGQGLQFLFEYFSETQRNKGNFPGRFSGRQFSNSRSEMNVSTLELGDSALYLCASRKTSGSGEQYFGPGTRLTVT.

This clonotype was seen at least ten times. J is TRBJ2-5 and V is TRBV11-2, with TRBD2 matching over 8 bases. CDR1 is SGHAT and CDR2 is FQNNGV in the germline V gene. The CDR3 covers 15 residues. V dropped 2 bases and J dropped 3; count of bases not matched to a gene: 5. DNA for the CDR3: TGTGCCAGCAGCTTAAGAGCGGGAGCGGAAGAGACCCAGTACTTC. Protein: CASSLRAGAEETQYF.

The chain links TRBV6-1 to TRBJ2-7; D gene uncertain. Germline V gene lookup returns CDR1 MNHNS and CDR2 SASEGT. The CDR3 is 14 amino acids. Trimming stripped 4 bases from V and 2 bases from J, with 12 bases between. CDR3 sequence (DNA): TGTGCCAGCAGTGGGAACCGCCCCCCCTACGAGCAGTACTTC. It specifies CASSGNRPPYEQYF.

V usage is TRBV6-1 and J usage is TRBJ1-6; D may be TRBD1 (5 bases). Trimming took 4 bases from V and 10 from J, leaving 14 bases between them. Per germline, CDR1 MNHNS and CDR2 SASEGT. There are 14 residues in the CDR3. CDR3 sequence reads: CASSGVWGGSPLHF. The CDR3 nucleotides read TGTGCCAGCAGTGGAGTCTGGGGCGGCTCACCCCTCCACTTT.

This clonotype was picked up many times. This chain links TRBV7-6 with TRBJ1-2; D is unresolved. From germline, CDR1 is SGHVS and CDR2 FNYEAQ. The CDR3 length is 13 residues. The CDR3: CYRLGRANYGYTF. CDR3 DNA sequence: TGTTACCGTCTGGGGAGAGCTAACTATGGCTACACCTTC. The full variable domain, its missing parts supplied by reference TRBV7-6 and TRBJ1-2, is GAGVSQSPRYKVTKRGQDVALRCDPISGHVSLYWYRQALGQGPEFLTYFNYEAQQDKSGLPNDRFSAERPEGSISTLTIQRTEQRDSAMYRCYRLGRANYGYTFGSGTRLTVV.

This clonotype was observed at least ten times. This rearrangement joins TRBV20-1 to TRBJ1-1, with unresolved D. The V gene's germline CDR1 is DFQATT and CDR2 SNEGSKA (reference sequence). Trimming cost V 3 bases and J 11 bases, with 19 bases left between them. The CDR3 runs 13 residues. CDR3: CSASRAGNEAAFF. Here the CDR3 DNA reads TGCAGTGCTAGCCGGGCGGGGAATGAAGCGGCTTTCTTT.

In this sample, this clonotype turned up many times. The J gene is TRBJ2-2, the V gene TRBV24-1; D gene ambiguous. From germline, CDR1 is KGHDR and CDR2 SFDVKD. V was cut by 6 bases and J by 7 bases, with 8 bases left in between. The CDR3 sequence is 12 residues long. The CDR3 sequence is CATSFGVGELFF. Here the CDR3 DNA reads TGTGCCACCAGTTTTGGGGTCGGGGAGCTGTTTTTT.

V is TRBV19 and J is TRBJ1-1, with TRBD1 as a possible D gene (6 bases). This CDR3 is built from 15 residues. Germline V gene sequence: CDR1 LNHDA, CDR2 SQIVND (reference sequence). V gave up 6 bases and J gave up 0 bases, with 14 bases separating them. The CDR3 DNA reads as TGTGCCAGTAGGGAAAAACAGGGTTTGAACACTGAAGCTTTCTTT. Its translation is CASREKQGLNTEAFF.